The source of this T cell receptor beta chain is a study of T-cell reconstitution after alpha-beta-depleted transplantation in children (dated by TCRdb to 2016 to 2017). With regard to the full study: Using TCR repertoire profiling, the study followed T-cell immune reconstitution in a quantitative way in children after TCRalphabeta/CD19-depleted allogeneic hematopoietic cell transplantation.

This clonotype was counted at least ten times. It has no known antigen specificity. Per-base qualities were not stored, and no clone one base away is much larger. The method was PCR. The sequencer listed for this sample is Illumina HiSeq 2500. Molecular barcoding was employed in the preparation of TCR libraries, with unique molecular identifiers being used to normalize TCRbeta repertoire quantification. The public reads were run again by TCRdb, first through fastp at Q25 and then through MiXCR, and only productive beta chains were kept. Each entry is one CDR3 protein sequence, shown with its most common DNA and genes. This sample holds a few hundred thousand distinct CDR3 sequences; around 10% were observed only once. Of the sample, less than 2.5% falls within the top ten clones. The CDR3, from cysteine to phenylalanine, totals 16 residues. CDR3 DNA only is kept here, 48 bases in frame from base 1. V has 5 bases trimmed and J has 2 bases trimmed; junction bases matching no gene number 6.

Specimen: PBMCs from the stem cell graft donor, collected from the stem cell graft. The TCR comes from a human donor who donated a stem cell graft to a child with acute lymphoblastic leukemia. Here the chain combines TRBV12-3 or TRBV12-4 and TRBJ2-3; TRBD2 lines up with 11 middle nucleotides. The DNA sequence is TGTGCCAGCAGTGTCACTAGCGGGGGTTACACAGATACGCAGTATTTT. It encodes CASSVTSGGYTDTQYF.